The 12 T cell receptor beta chains below all came from one sample that was sequenced in a study of blood T cell repertoires in COVID-19. The data were produced by immunoSEQ multiplex PCR, yet TCRdb's version contains in-frame clones alone and is incomplete. The sample lists about 290,000 clones, roughly 80% seen once, with approximately 4.1% in the top ten. Material for sequencing was peripheral blood. These receptors all come from a woman in her forties or fifties with active or convalescent COVID-19.

This clone has a single count. V is TRBV4-1 and J is TRBJ1-6; tentative D call: TRBD1 (5 bases). This CDR3 is 13 amino acids long. Germline V gene sequence: CDR1 MGHRA, CDR2 YSYEKL. Trimming removed 4 bases from V and 13 bases from J, with 14 bases in between. The CDR3 loop reads CASSLSDIAPLHF. The CDR3 DNA reads as TGCGCCAGCAGCCTTTCGGACATTGCTCCCCTCCACTTT.

The V call is TRBV15, the J call TRBJ2-1, with D possibly matching TRBD2 (6 bases). This CDR3 is built from 14 residues. Trimming left V 5 bases short and J 5 bases short, with 13 bases between. Germline CDR1 reads LNHNV; CDR2 reads YYDKDF (reference sequence). CDR3 amino acids: CATSGPGGDNEQFF. The DNA of the CDR3 is TGTGCCACCAGCGGACCTGGAGGGGACAATGAGCAGTTCTTC.

This clone has only one observation. V usage is TRBV4-1 and J usage is TRBJ2-7, with D possibly being TRBD2 (5 bases). The ends were cut back, 4 bases at V and 6 bases at J, with 13 bases in the middle. Germline lookup yields CDR1 MGHRA and CDR2 YSYEKL. The CDR3 has 13 residues. The CDR3 protein is CASSPLGGSEQYF. The CDR3 DNA sequence: TGCGCCAGCAGCCCCCTTGGTGGGAGCGAGCAGTACTTC.

This chain connects TRBV5-5 to TRBJ2-7, with D possibly matching TRBD1 (5 bases). The V gene's germline CDR1 is SGHKS and CDR2 YYEKEE (reference sequence). V was shortened by 3 bases and J by 6 bases, with 16 bases between the two germline ends. The length of the CDR3 is 14 residues. Written as DNA, the CDR3 is TGTGCCAGCAGCTCCCCCGAGACAGTACGCGAGCAGTACTTC. This gives the protein CASSSPETVREQYF.

This chain joins TRBV29-1 and TRBJ1-1, with 8 bases lining up with TRBD1. CDR3 size: 14 residues. Germline V gene data show CDR1 as SQVTM and CDR2 as ANQGSEA. The V gene end was trimmed by 4 bases and the J gene end by 6 bases; junction bases not matched to a gene: 10. DNA of the CDR3: TGCAGCGTTGGTCTAGGACAGGGTACTTCTGAAGCTTTCTTT. Translating gives CSVGLGQGTSEAFF.

This clone showed up just once. The V gene is TRBV11-2, the J gene TRBJ2-1, with D hard to call. CDR1 and CDR2 (germline): SGHAT, FQNNGV. The CDR3 length is 15 residues. Trimming left V 4 bases short and J 5 bases short, with 15 bases between. The CDR3 here is CASSSGAVRNNEQFF. CDR3 nucleotide sequence: TGTGCCAGCAGCTCAGGCGCAGTTCGGAACAATGAGCAGTTCTTC.

V is TRBV7-2 and J is TRBJ1-3; TRBD1 might be the D (6 bases). The CDR3 is made up of 15 amino acids. Germline CDR1 reads SGHTA; CDR2 reads FQGNSA. The ends were cut back, 6 bases at V and 1 base at J, with 13 bases in the middle. The CDR3 nucleotides read TGTGCCAGCAGTTCACAGGGTAGTTCTGGAAACACCATATATTTT. Encoded protein: CASSSQGSSGNTIYF.

This chain links TRBV28 with TRBJ1-6; the D gene is possibly TRBD1 (6 bases). The V end was cut by 3 bases, the J end by 9 bases, with 15 bases between. This CDR3 has 15 residues. Germline V gives CDR1 MDHEN, CDR2 SYDVKM. Written as DNA, the CDR3 is TGTGCCAGCAGTTTGGTCCGAAGAGGGGGTTCACCCCTCCACTTT. Protein sequence: CASSLVRRGGSPLHF.

The chain recombines TRBV9 with TRBJ1-3, with 8 positions matching TRBD1. Trimming cost V 4 bases and J 0 bases; bases outside gene matches: 12. CDR3 length: 18 residues. CDR1 and CDR2 from the germline V gene are SGDLS and YYNGEE. CDR3 nucleotide sequence: TGTGCCAGCAGCCTAGGGGGGGCGACAGGGGCCTCTGGAAACACCATATATTTT. Encoded protein: CASSLGGATGASGNTIYF.

V and J are TRBV5-5 and TRBJ2-7; TRBD1 aligns across 8 bases. CDR1 is SGHKS, CDR2 YYEKEE, per germline (reference sequence). J was trimmed by 6 bases and V by 1 base; bases with no gene match: 12. The CDR3 length is 16 residues. CDR3 sequence (DNA): TGTGCCAGCAGCTTGCTGGGACAGGCTTTCTTACGCGAGCAGTACTTC. It yields the protein CASSLLGQAFLREQYF.

The V and J genes are TRBV6-5 and TRBJ2-7, with 7 bases that match TRBD2. The CDR3 spans 14 residues. The V and J ends lost 4 bases and 2 bases, in that order; junction bases with no gene match: 5. Germline V gene lookup returns CDR1 MNHEY and CDR2 SVGAGI. CDR3 coding DNA: TGTGCCAGCAGTTTAGCGGGCGCGACCTACGAGCAGTACTTC. This sequence encodes CASSLAGATYEQYF.

This clone was seen a single time. The rearrangement uses TRBV4-1 and TRBJ2-7, with 9 bases lining up with TRBD2. Trimming at V came to 2 bases and at J to 4 bases, leaving 9 bases not matched to a gene. This CDR3 has 16 residues. CDR1 and CDR2 from the germline V gene are MGHRA and YSYEKL. CDR3 amino acids: CASSQHDSGSRYEQYF. CDR3 bases: TGCGCCAGCAGCCAACATGATAGCGGGAGCCGGTACGAGCAGTACTTC.